A selection of T cell receptor beta chains follows, all from one sample in a study of Graves' ophthalmopathy and Graves' hyperthyroidism. TCRdb reprocessed the multiplex PCR reads via MiXCR and lists one record per CDR3 protein. The profile shows about 180,000 distinct CDR3 sequences, approximately 38% of them singletons. The material sequenced was peripheral blood. Receptor source: a middle-aged woman with Graves' ophthalmopathy. Both conserved end residues are part of each CDR3. D genes are given only for firm matches. Expanded clones are given a class, and other clones once, few, many or no size at all.

v_call: TRBV12-3/TRBV12-4
j_call: TRBJ1-1
d_call: NA
clone_size: many
cdr3_aa: CASSDFQNTEAFF
cdr3_nt: TGTGCCAGCAGTGACTTCCAGAACACTGAAGCTTTCTTT

v_call: TRBV27
j_call: TRBJ1-2
d_call: NA
clone_size: many
cdr3_aa: CASSLDLGNPYGYTF
cdr3_nt: TGTGCCAGCAGTTTGGATCTGGGAAACCCCTATGGCTACACCTTC

v_call: TRBV6-5
j_call: TRBJ2-2
d_call: NA
clone_size: many
cdr3_aa: CASSYWGRAYTGELFF
cdr3_nt: TGTGCCAGCAGTTACTGGGGCAGGGCCTACACCGGGGAGCTGTTTTTT

v_call: TRBV28
j_call: TRBJ2-7
d_call: NA
clone_size: many
cdr3_aa: CASSISSYEQYF
cdr3_nt: TGTGCCAGCAGCATCAGCTCGTACGAGCAGTACTTC

v_call: TRBV6-1
j_call: TRBJ2-5
d_call: NA
clone_size: NA
cdr3_aa: CASSGYGETQYF
cdr3_nt: TGTGCCAGCAGTGGTTATGGCGAGACCCAGTACTTC

v_call: TRBV11-2
j_call: TRBJ2-2
d_call: NA
clone_size: many
cdr3_aa: CASRFTPDRTNTGELFF
cdr3_nt: TGTGCCAGCAGGTTTACCCCGGACAGAACGAACACCGGGGAGCTGTTTTTT

v_call: TRBV12-3/TRBV12-4
j_call: TRBJ1-3
d_call: TRBD1
clone_size: NA
cdr3_aa: CASSPQDRAGNTIYF
cdr3_nt: TGTGCCAGCAGTCCACAGGACAGGGCAGGAAACACCATATATTTT

v_call: TRBV7-2
j_call: TRBJ1-1
d_call: TRBD1
clone_size: many
cdr3_aa: CASSLVDRANTEAFF
cdr3_nt: TGTGCCAGCAGCTTAGTCGACAGGGCTAACACTGAAGCTTTCTTT

v_call: TRBV30
j_call: TRBJ2-7
d_call: NA
clone_size: many
cdr3_aa: CAWRQPGSEQYF
cdr3_nt: TGTGCCTGGAGACAGCCGGGGAGCGAGCAGTACTTC

v_call: TRBV28
j_call: TRBJ1-1
d_call: NA
clone_size: many
cdr3_aa: CASRQPINTEAFF
cdr3_nt: TGTGCCAGCAGACAGCCCATAAACACTGAAGCTTTCTTT

v_call: TRBV6-1
j_call: TRBJ1-2
d_call: NA
clone_size: many
cdr3_aa: CASSEFSGAAYGYTF
cdr3_nt: TGTGCCAGCAGTGAATTTTCTGGGGCCGCCTATGGCTACACCTTC

v_call: TRBV5-1
j_call: TRBJ1-1
d_call: NA
clone_size: NA
cdr3_aa: CASSNRTESTEAFF
cdr3_nt: TGCGCCAGCAGCAATCGGACAGAAAGCACTGAAGCTTTCTTT

v_call: TRBV9
j_call: TRBJ2-5
d_call: TRBD2
clone_size: once
cdr3_aa: CASSVDASGIRGETQYF
cdr3_nt: TGTGCCAGCAGCGTAGATGCTAGCGGGATAAGAGGAGAGACCCAGTACTTC